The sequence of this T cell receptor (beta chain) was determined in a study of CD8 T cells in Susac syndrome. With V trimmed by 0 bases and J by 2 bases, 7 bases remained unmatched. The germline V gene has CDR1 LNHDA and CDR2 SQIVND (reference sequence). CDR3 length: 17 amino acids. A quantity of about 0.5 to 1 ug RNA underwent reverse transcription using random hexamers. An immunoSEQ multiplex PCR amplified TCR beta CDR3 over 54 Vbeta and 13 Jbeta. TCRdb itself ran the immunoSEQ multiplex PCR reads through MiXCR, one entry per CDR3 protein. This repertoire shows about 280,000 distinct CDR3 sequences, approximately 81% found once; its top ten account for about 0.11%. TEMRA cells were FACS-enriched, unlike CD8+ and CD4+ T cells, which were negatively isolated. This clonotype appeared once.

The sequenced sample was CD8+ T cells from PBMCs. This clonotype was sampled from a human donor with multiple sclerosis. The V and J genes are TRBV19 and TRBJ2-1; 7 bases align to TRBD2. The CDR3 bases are TGTGCCAGTAGTATAGATGGCCTAGCGGAAGCCTACAATGAGCAGTTCTTC. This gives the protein CASSIDGLAEAYNEQFF.